The clone carrying this T cell receptor (beta chain) was found many times. Its target is not known. The CDR3 is made up of 15 amino acids. CDR1 and CDR2 (germline): SNHLY, FYNNEI. J gave up 0 bases and V 3 bases, and 4 bases lay outside the gene matches. This sample was taken from a study of Graves' ophthalmopathy and Graves' hyperthyroidism. Study information: Ahead of any treatment, peripheral blood was obtained at the initial diagnosis.

Hyperthyroidism patients were newly diagnosed, ill under 2 months, and aged 18 to 65 years. The PBMCs originated from over 9 ml of fresh peripheral blood. For repertoire sequencing, the TCR beta CDR3 regions were amplified from RNA transcripts. Second-round multiplex PCR came after a first-round RT-PCR that employed HTBI primers. TCRdb analysed the multiplex PCR reads with MiXCR anew, one entry per CDR3 protein. The data show a few hundred thousand distinct CDR3 sequences, approximately 21% seen once. Notes on the study in general: Blood repertoires reportedly contained most expanded thyroid clonotypes above 0.001 frequency.

This sequence originates from a woman aged 18-30 years with stable Graves' hyperthyroidism. V usage is TRBV2 and J usage is TRBJ2-5, with 7 nucleotides matching TRBD2. Sequenced input: peripheral blood. DNA for the CDR3: TGTGCCAGCAGTGAGGCTAGCGGAAACCAAGAGACCCAGTACTTC. It encodes CASSEASGNQETQYF.